This T cell receptor beta chain was sequenced for a study of cytomegalovirus exposure and HLA in healthy donors. Points on this clone: Its antigen is unknown.

Findings and limits, study-wide: Per a later analysis, about 15,000 TCR beta sequences showed association with HLA alleles at 0.05 false discovery rate. A further, later analysis showed that HLA-associated TCR beta chains (compared with equally common others) were more clonally expanded. For most TCR beta V segments, an earlier analysis put the productive rate at about 87% or about 30% of the time.

The PCR made use of 60 Vbeta and 13 Jbeta primers. Sequenced by immunoSEQ multiplex PCR; TCRdb stores in-frame clones only, minus some. The data hold some 120,000 clones, with 80% observed a single time. The CDR3 runs to 13 residues. Germline CDR1 SGHDT, CDR2 YYEEEE. Losses at the gene ends were 4 bases for V and 7 bases for J; bases not matched to a gene: 3. The genes are TRBV5-6 and TRBJ2-1; TRBD2 aligns across 9 bases. The receptor comes from a man in his thirties or forties in good health and CMV-seronegative. The sequenced sample consisted of PBMCs. The CDR3 reads CASSLLAGNEQFF. CDR3 coding DNA: TGTGCCAGCAGCCTTCTAGCGGGAAATGAGCAGTTCTTC.